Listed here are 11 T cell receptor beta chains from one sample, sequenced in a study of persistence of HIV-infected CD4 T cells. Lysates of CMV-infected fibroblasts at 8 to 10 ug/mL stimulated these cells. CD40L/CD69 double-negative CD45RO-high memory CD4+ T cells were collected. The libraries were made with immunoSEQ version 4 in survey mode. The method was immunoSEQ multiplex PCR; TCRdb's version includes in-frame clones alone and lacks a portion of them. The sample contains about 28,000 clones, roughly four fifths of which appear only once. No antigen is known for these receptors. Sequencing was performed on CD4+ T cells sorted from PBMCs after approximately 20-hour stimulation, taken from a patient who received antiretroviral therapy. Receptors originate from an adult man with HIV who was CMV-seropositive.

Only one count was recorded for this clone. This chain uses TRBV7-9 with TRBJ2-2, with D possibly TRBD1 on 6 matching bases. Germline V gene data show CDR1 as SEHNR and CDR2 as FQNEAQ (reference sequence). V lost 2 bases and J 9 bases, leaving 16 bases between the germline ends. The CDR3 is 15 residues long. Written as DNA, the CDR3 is TGTGCCAGCAGCTTAAATGCCCAGGGGAGTAGGGAGCTGTTTTTT. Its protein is CASSLNAQGSRELFF.

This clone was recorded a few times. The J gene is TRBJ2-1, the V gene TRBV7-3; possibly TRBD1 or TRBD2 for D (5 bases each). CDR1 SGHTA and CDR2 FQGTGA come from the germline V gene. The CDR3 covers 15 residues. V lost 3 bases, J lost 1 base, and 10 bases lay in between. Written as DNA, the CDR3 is TGTGCCAGCAGCTTGGGACCGACATCCTACAATGAGCAGTTCTTC. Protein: CASSLGPTSYNEQFF.

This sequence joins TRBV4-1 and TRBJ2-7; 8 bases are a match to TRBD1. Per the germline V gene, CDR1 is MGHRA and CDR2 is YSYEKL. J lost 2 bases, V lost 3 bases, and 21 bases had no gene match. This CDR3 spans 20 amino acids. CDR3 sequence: CASSQGWTGTGPITTYEQYF. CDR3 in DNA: TGCGCCAGCAGCCAGGGATGGACCGGGACAGGACCTATCACCACCTACGAGCAGTACTTC.

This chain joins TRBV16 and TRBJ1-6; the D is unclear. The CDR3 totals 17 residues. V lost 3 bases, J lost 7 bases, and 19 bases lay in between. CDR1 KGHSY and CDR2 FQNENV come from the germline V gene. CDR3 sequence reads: CASSHLYGRTINSPLHF. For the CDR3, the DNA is TGTGCCAGCAGCCATCTATACGGTCGGACGATAAATTCACCCCTCCACTTT.

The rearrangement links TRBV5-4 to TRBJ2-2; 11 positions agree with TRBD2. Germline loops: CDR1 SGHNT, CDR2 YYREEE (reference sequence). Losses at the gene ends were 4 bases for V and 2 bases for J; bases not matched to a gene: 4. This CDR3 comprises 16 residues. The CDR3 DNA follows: TGTGCCAGCAGCCAGACTAGCGGGGCCAACACCGGGGAGCTGTTTTTT. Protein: CASSQTSGANTGELFF.

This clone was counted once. Here the CDR3 DNA reads TGCAGTGCTTCTCTCAACTACGAGCAGTACTTC. Protein product: CSASLNYEQYF. This sequence joins TRBV20-1 and TRBJ2-7; D ambiguous. The germline gives CDR1 DFQATT, CDR2 SNEGSKA (reference sequence). The CDR3 is made up of 11 amino acids. V was trimmed by 5 bases and J by 3 bases, leaving 8 bases between them.

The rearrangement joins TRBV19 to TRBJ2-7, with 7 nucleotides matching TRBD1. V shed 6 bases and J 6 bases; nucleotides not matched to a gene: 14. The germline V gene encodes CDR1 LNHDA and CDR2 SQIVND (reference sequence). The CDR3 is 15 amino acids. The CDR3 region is CASSPDRVLYREQYF. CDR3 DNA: TGTGCCAGTAGCCCTGACAGGGTCCTCTATCGCGAGCAGTACTTC.

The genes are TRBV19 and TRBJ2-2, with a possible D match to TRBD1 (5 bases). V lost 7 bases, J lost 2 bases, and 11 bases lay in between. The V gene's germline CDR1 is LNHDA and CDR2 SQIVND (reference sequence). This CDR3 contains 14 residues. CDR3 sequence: CASTPTENTGELFF. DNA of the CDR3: TGTGCCAGTACCCCGACAGAAAACACCGGGGAGCTGTTTTTT.

CDR3 in amino acids: CATSGSGANYGYTF. In nucleotides, the CDR3 is TGTGCCACCAGTGGCTCGGGGGCTAACTATGGCTACACCTTC. The chain combines TRBV24-1 with TRBJ1-2, with D perhaps TRBD1 (5 bases). The CDR3 loop spans 14 amino acids. Germline assignment: CDR1 KGHDR and CDR2 SFDVKD. The ends were cut back, 5 bases at V and 0 bases at J, with 9 bases in the middle.

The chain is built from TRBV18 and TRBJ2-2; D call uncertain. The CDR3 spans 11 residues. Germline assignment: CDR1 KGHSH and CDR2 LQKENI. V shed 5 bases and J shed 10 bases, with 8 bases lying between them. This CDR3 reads CASSATVELFF. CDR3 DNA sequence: TGTGCCAGCTCAGCTACGGTGGAGCTGTTTTTT.

CDR3: CASSYRPGQGNEQFF. In DNA form, the CDR3 reads TGTGCCAGCAGTTACAGACCGGGACAGGGTAATGAGCAGTTCTTC. The V gene is TRBV7-2, the J gene TRBJ2-1; 9 bases match TRBD1. Trimming at V came to 6 bases and at J to 7 bases, leaving 10 bases not matched to a gene. The CDR3 runs to 15 residues. Germline assignment: CDR1 SGHTA and CDR2 FQGNSA.